The next 13 T cell receptor beta chains were all read from a single sample in a study of human T cells and chemical hapten exposure. TCRdb re-derived calls from the RACE reads in MiXCR, one entry per CDR3 protein. The sample has under 130,000 distinct CDR3 sequences; approximately 10% are singletons. The time point: patch test 1, 2 weeks after DPC sensitization. Noted treatment: therapeutic diphenylcyclopropenone sensitization with weekly scalp DPC. The starting material was whole blood, obtained in connection with sensitization to the hapten diphenylcyclopropenone (DPC). The receptors come from a woman aged 40 to 50 with alopecia areata. Some clones in this sample may be carry-over from other donors' samples.

This clonotype was seen repeatedly, ten times or more. This chain links TRBV7-2 with TRBJ1-2; D gene ambiguous. The CDR3 runs 15 residues. V lost 5 bases to trimming and J lost 2 bases, with 15 bases between them. Germline loops: CDR1 SGHTA, CDR2 FQGNSA. The CDR3 nucleotides are TGTGCCAGCAGCGTCGGAGCCACTGTGAACTATGGCTACACCTTC. Encoded protein: CASSVGATVNYGYTF. The full variable domain, with the rest looked up from reference TRBV7-2 and TRBJ1-2, is GAGVSQSPSNKVTEKGKDVELRCDPISGHTALYWYRQSLGQGLEFLIYFQGNSAPDKSGLPSDRFSAERTGGSVSTLTIQRTQQEDSAVYLCASSVGATVNYGYTFGSGTRLTVV.

The chain carries TRBV20-1 and TRBJ2-3; D tentatively reads TRBD1 or TRBD2 (5 bases each). V shed 6 bases and J shed 6 bases, with 22 bases lying between them. The CDR3 extends over 15 amino acids. From germline, CDR1 is DFQATT and CDR2 SNEGSKA (reference sequence). The CDR3: CSARPGRKEGDTQYF. CDR3 DNA sequence: TGCAGTGCCCGCCCCGGCCGTAAAGAGGGGGATACGCAGTATTTT.

This clonotype was observed many times. The chain couples TRBV2 to TRBJ2-4; the D call may be TRBD1 or TRBD2 (5 bases each). V was shortened by 6 bases and J by 1 base, with 16 bases between the two germline ends. Germline V CDR1 and CDR2: SNHLY, FYNNEI. This CDR3 is built from 16 residues. Here the CDR3 reads CASSLWGEGAKNIQYF. The CDR3 DNA sequence: TGTGCCAGCAGCCTGTGGGGCGAGGGGGCCAAAAACATTCAGTACTTC.

The gene calls are TRBV7-6 and TRBJ2-7; 9 bases align to TRBD1. The CDR3 is 16 residues long. Germline assignment: CDR1 SGHVS and CDR2 FNYEAQ. With 5 bases clipped from V and 5 bases from J, the junction kept 13 bases outside the gene matches. The CDR3 DNA is TGTGCCAGCAGCATAGGAGTGGGGACAGGGACCCACGAGCAGTACTTC. This translates into CASSIGVGTGTHEQYF.

The J gene is TRBJ2-1, the V gene TRBV7-2; 10 bases are a match to TRBD1. With V trimmed by 4 bases and J by 3 bases, 6 bases remained unmatched. Germline V gene lookup returns CDR1 SGHTA and CDR2 FQGNSA. The CDR3 length is 16 residues. The CDR3 here is CASSSPTGGSYNEQFF. DNA of the CDR3: TGTGCCAGCAGCTCACCGACAGGGGGCAGCTACAATGAGCAGTTCTTC.

This clonotype was counted only a few times. The V and J genes are TRBV28 and TRBJ2-3; D unresolved. Trimming removed 7 bases at V and 4 bases at J, with 9 bases between. The CDR3 consists of 12 residues. Germline V lookup: CDR1 MDHEN, CDR2 SYDVKM. CDR3 nucleotide sequence: TGTGCCAGCACGAAGCCCCCAGATACGCAGTATTTT. This sequence encodes CASTKPPDTQYF.

In this sample, this clonotype turned up a few times. The gene calls are TRBV19 and TRBJ2-2, with D tentatively TRBD1 (6 bases). The V gene's germline CDR1 is LNHDA and CDR2 SQIVND (reference sequence). The CDR3 contains 16 residues. Trimming left V 7 bases short and J 5 bases short, with 20 bases between. This CDR3 is CASMGSGTRLTGELFF. In nucleotides, the CDR3 is TGTGCCAGTATGGGGTCGGGGACACGACTGACCGGGGAGCTGTTTTTT. The variable domain in full, completed from reference TRBV19 and TRBJ2-2, reads DGGITQSPKYLFRKEGQNVTLSCEQNLNHDAMYWYRQDPGQGLRLIYYSQIVNDFQKGDIAEGYSVSREKKESFPLTVTSAQKNPTAFYLCASMGSGTRLTGELFFGEGSRLTVL.

There are a few counts of this clonotype. This chain joins TRBV29-1 and TRBJ2-3; possibly TRBD1 or TRBD2 for D (6 bases each). This CDR3 comprises 13 residues. Germline V gene lookup returns CDR1 SQVTM and CDR2 ANQGSEA. The ends were cut back, 6 bases at V and 6 bases at J, with 16 bases in the middle. The CDR3: CSVDGQGRDTQYF. DNA for the CDR3: TGCAGCGTAGATGGGCAGGGGAGGGATACGCAGTATTTT.

In this sample, this clonotype turned up many times. The chain joins TRBV12-3 or TRBV12-4 to TRBJ2-4; either TRBD1 or TRBD2 may fit D (5 bases each). V dropped 3 bases and J dropped 3 bases, with 9 bases sitting between them. The CDR3 extends over 14 amino acids. The CDR3 sequence is CASSLGVDKNIQYF. The DNA of the CDR3 is TGTGCCAGCAGTTTGGGGGTCGACAAAAACATTCAGTACTTC.

The sample holds many counts of this clonotype. This chain joins TRBV12-3 or TRBV12-4 and TRBJ2-1, with 10 bases identical to TRBD2. CDR3 length equals 14 residues. V trimming: 1 base; J trimming: 6 bases; junction bases outside the gene matches: 0. The DNA for the CDR3 is TGTGCCAGCAGTTTAGGGACTAGCGGCAATGAGCAGTTCTTC. This gives the protein CASSLGTSGNEQFF.

This clonotype showed up just a few times. V usage is TRBV24-1 and J usage is TRBJ2-5, with 9 positions matching TRBD1. After removal of 7 bases from V and 0 bases from J, the junction contained 11 bases not matched to a gene. This CDR3 is 17 amino acids long. From germline, CDR1 is KGHDR and CDR2 SFDVKD. The CDR3 region has the DNA TGTGCCACCAGCGACCTGGGACAGGGCCAGTACCAAGAGACCCAGTACTTC. Translated, it gives CATSDLGQGQYQETQYF.

This clonotype was detected a few times. V and J are TRBV6-5 and TRBJ1-4, with D uncertain. V shed 0 bases and J shed 3 bases, with 8 bases lying between them. Germline loops: CDR1 MNHEY, CDR2 SVGAGI. CDR3 size: 15 residues. CDR3 bases: TGTGCCAGCAGTTACTCCCCTACCGCTAATGAAAAACTGTTTTTT. Protein product: CASSYSPTANEKLFF.

This clonotype was observed a few times. The CDR3 DNA sequence: TGTGCCACCAGCAGAGGAAAGGCGGGAATCCAAGAGACCCAGTACTTC. This codes for CATSRGKAGIQETQYF. The chain couples TRBV15 to TRBJ2-5; D possibly corresponds to TRBD2 (6 bases). V shed 1 base and J shed 1 base, with 13 bases lying between them. Germline assignment: CDR1 LNHNV and CDR2 YYDKDF (reference sequence). This CDR3 comprises 16 residues.